Following are 3 T cell receptor beta chains from one sample sequenced in a study of blood T cell repertoires in COVID-19. Using immunoSEQ multiplex PCR, the repertoire was profiled, and TCRdb retains in-frame clones only, with some absent. Seen here are 350,000 to 450,000 clones, roughly nine tenths observed once, and the top ten hold 0.86%. Material for sequencing was PBMCs or T cells enriched from blood (not recorded which). The receptors originated from a woman in her thirties or forties who had been exposed to COVID-19.

The rearrangement uses TRBV3-1 (or the pseudogene TRBV3-2) and TRBJ2-3; weak D call: TRBD1 (5 bases). Per the germline V gene, CDR1 is LGHDT and CDR2 is YNNKEL (reference sequence). The V end lost 1 base, the J end lost 2 bases, and 16 bases lay between the germline ends. This CDR3 is 17 amino acids long. The CDR3 nucleotides are TGTGCCAGCAGCCAAGGCGGCAGGGTGTTTGCCACAGATACGCAGTATTTT. Its translation: CASSQGGRVFATDTQYF.

This clone is a singleton in its sample. The chain uses TRBV7-2 and TRBJ2-1; D remains unclear. V lost 0 bases and J 10 bases, leaving 13 bases between the germline ends. The germline CDR1 and CDR2 sequences are SGHTA and FQGNSA. CDR3 size: 14 residues. CDR3 sequence reads: CASSLAATLREQFF. CDR3 bases: TGTGCCAGCAGCTTAGCAGCGACTCTCCGGGAGCAGTTCTTC. The complete variable domain, with remaining parts taken from reference TRBV7-2 and TRBJ2-1, reads GAGVSQSPSNKVTEKGKDVELRCDPISGHTALYWYRQSLGQGLEFLIYFQGNSAPDKSGLPSDRFSAERTGGSVSTLTIQRTQQEDSAVYLCASSLAATLREQFFGPGTRLTVL.

The chain carries TRBV28 and TRBJ1-1, with D unclear. Looked up from germline, CDR1 is MDHEN and CDR2 is SYDVKM. V shed 5 bases and J shed 7 bases, with 11 bases lying between them. CDR3 size: 12 residues. CDR3 loop: CASSVGDLEAFF. CDR3 nucleotides: TGTGCCAGCAGTGTTGGAGACCTTGAAGCTTTCTTT. The whole variable domain, filled in from reference TRBV28 and TRBJ1-1, reads DVKVTQSSRYLVKRTGEKVFLECVQDMDHENMFWYRQDPGLGLRLIYFSYDVKMKEKGDIPEGYSVSREKKERFSLILESASTNQTSMYLCASSVGDLEAFFGQGTRLTVV.